This T cell receptor beta chain was identified in a study of cytotoxic CD8 clonotypes in ibrutinib-treated CLL. Study background: A median 12 months of treatment, range 6 to 36, preceded the collection of response samples. Study-level findings and limits: Clonality increased at ibrutinib response, then returned toward baseline at progression.

Germline trimming cut 6 bases from V and 3 bases from J; bases unmatched to any gene: 5. The CDR3 runs 15 residues. CDR1 MNHEY and CDR2 SVGAGI come from the germline V gene. Of note for this clone: Its target is unknown.

Sequencing sought depths of 1 in 200,000 to 1 in 1 million T cells. Produced via immunoSEQ multiplex PCR; TCRdb's table is partial and in-frame only. Of about 63,000 clones listed, roughly 59% are singletons. The chain recombines TRBV6-5 with TRBJ2-1; the match to TRBD2 covers 10 bases. Specimen: PBMCs, collected after 12 months of ibrutinib treatment. The receptor comes from a human donor with chronic lymphocytic leukemia. The CDR3 region has the DNA TGTGCCAGCAGGCCTTGGACTAGCGGCTACAATGAGCAGTTCTTC. Its protein product is CASRPWTSGYNEQFF.